This T cell receptor (beta chain) was sequenced in a study of T-cell reconstitution after alpha-beta-depleted transplantation in children. Unique molecular identifiers were built into the TCRbeta library. Using its own MiXCR run on the PCR reads, TCRdb lists one record per CDR3 protein. This table has about 500,000 distinct CDR3 sequences, around a third appearing once. Trimming pared 0 bases from V and 3 bases from J, leaving 17 bases between. The CDR3 totals 17 residues. Per the germline V gene, CDR1 is SGHTA and CDR2 is FQGNSA. On this clonotype itself: Because the CDR3 is missing its conserved closing phenylalanine or tryptophan, this is likely a read error.

Sample: PBMCs from the stem cell graft donor, taken from the stem cell graft. The genes are TRBV7-2 and TRBJ1-2; D may be TRBD1 (5 bases). This TCR was recovered from a human donor who donated a stem cell graft to a child with aplastic anemia. The CDR3 coding sequence is TGTGCCAGCAGCTTAGCGTCCTCACAGGAGGATGACTATGGCTACACCTTG. Translating it yields CASSLASSQEDDYGYTL.